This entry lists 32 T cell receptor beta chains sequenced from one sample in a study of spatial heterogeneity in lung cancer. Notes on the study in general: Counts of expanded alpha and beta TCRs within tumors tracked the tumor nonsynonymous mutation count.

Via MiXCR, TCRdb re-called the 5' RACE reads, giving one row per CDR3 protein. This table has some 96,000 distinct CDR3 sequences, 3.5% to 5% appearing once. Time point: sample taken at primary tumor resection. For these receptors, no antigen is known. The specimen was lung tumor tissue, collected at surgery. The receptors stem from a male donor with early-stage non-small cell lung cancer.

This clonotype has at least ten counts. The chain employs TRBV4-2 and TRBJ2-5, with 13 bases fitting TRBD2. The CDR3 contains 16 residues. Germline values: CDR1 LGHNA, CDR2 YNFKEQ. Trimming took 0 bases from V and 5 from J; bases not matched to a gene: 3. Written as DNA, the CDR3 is TGTGCCAGCAGCCAAGAGACTAGCGGGAGGTCGGAGACCCAGTACTTC. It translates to CASSQETSGRSETQYF.

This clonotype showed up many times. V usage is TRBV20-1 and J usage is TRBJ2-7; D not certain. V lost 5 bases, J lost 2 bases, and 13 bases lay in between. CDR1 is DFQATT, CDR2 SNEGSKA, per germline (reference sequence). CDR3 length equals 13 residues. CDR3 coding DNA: TGCAGTGCTGACGACTGGCCCACCTACGAGCAGTACTTC. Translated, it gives CSADDWPTYEQYF.

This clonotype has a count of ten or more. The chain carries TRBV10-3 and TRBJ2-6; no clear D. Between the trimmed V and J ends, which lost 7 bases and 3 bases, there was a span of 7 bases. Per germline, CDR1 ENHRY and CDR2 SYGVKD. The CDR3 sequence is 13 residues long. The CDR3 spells CAIKNSGANVLTF. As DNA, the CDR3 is TGTGCCATCAAAAATAGTGGGGCCAACGTCCTGACTTTC.

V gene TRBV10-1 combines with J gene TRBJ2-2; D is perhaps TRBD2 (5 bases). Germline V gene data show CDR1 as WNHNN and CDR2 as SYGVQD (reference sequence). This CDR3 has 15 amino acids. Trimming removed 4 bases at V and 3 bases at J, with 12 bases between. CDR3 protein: CASSAGAGDTGELFF. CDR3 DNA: TGCGCCAGCAGTGCGGGCGCCGGGGACACCGGGGAGCTGTTTTTT.

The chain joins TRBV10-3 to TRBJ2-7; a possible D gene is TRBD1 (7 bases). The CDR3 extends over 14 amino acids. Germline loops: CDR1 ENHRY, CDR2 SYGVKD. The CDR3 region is CATRGVRTEYEQYF. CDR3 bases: TGTGCTACCAGGGGGGTCAGGACAGAATACGAGCAGTACTTC.

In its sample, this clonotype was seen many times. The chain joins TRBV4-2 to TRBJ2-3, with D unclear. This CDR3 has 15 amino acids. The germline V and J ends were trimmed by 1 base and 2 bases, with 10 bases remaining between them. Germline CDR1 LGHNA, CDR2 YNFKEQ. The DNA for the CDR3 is TGTGCCAGCAGCCAAGGGCAATTAAACACAGATACGCAGTATTTT. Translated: CASSQGQLNTDTQYF.

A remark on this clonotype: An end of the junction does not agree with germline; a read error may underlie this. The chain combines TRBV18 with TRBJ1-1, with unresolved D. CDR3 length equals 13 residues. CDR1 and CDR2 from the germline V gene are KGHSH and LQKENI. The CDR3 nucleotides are TGTGCCAGCTCACCAGCCGTGAACTCTGAAGCTTTCTTT. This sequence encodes CASSPAVNSEAFF.

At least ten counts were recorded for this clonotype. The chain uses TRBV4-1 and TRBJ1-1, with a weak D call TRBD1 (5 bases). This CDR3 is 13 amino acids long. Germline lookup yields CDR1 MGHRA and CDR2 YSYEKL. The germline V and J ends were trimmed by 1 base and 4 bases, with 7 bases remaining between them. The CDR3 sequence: CASSQVGATEAFF. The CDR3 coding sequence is TGCGCCAGCAGCCAAGTTGGGGCCACTGAAGCTTTCTTT.

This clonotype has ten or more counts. CDR3 DNA: TGCAGCGCCACAGGGCTAGGTACAGATACGCAGTATTTT. It specifies CSATGLGTDTQYF. The chain carries TRBV29-1 and TRBJ2-3, with D possibly TRBD1 on 6 matching bases. V lost 7 bases, J lost 3 bases, and 14 bases lay in between. The CDR3 sequence is 13 residues long. The germline CDR1 and CDR2 sequences are SQVTM and ANQGSEA.

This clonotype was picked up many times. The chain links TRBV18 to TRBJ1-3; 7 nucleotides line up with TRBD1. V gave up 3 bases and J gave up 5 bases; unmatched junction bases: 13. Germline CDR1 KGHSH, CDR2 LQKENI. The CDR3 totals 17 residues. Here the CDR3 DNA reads TGTGCCAGCTCACCCCCCCGCCTGACAGGGAACCGAAACACCATATATTTT. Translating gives CASSPPRLTGNRNTIYF.

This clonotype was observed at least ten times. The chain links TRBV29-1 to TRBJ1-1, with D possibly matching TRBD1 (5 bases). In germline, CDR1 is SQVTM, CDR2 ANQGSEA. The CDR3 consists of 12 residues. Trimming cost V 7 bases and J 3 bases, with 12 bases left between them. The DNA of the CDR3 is TGCAGCGCCGGGACGGAATACACTGAAGCTTTCTTT. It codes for CSAGTEYTEAFF.

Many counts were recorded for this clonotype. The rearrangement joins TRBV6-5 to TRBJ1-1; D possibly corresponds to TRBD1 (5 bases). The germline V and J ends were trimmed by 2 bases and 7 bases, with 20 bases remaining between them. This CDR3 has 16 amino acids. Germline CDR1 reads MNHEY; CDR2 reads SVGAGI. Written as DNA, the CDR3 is TGTGCCAGCAGTTACACGATGGGTATAGGGGAGAATGAAGCTTTCTTT. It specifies CASSYTMGIGENEAFF.

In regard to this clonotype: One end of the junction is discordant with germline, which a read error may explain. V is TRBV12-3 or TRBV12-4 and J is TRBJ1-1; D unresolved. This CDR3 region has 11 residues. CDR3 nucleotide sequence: TGTGCCAGCAGTTTAGCGGCGGGGTTAGGCTTT. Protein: CASSLAAGLGF.

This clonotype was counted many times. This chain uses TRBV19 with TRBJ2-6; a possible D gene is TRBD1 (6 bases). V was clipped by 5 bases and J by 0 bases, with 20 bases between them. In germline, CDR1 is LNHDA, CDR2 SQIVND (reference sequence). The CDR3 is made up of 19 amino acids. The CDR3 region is CASSPVFSRGNSGANVLTF. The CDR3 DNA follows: TGTGCCAGTAGTCCAGTCTTTAGCAGGGGCAACTCTGGGGCCAACGTCCTGACTTTC.

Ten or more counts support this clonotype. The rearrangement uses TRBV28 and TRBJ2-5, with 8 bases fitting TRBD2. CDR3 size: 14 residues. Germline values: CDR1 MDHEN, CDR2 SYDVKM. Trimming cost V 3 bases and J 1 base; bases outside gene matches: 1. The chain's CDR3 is CASSFGLAQETQYF. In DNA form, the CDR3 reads TGTGCCAGCAGTTTTGGACTAGCCCAAGAGACCCAGTACTTC.

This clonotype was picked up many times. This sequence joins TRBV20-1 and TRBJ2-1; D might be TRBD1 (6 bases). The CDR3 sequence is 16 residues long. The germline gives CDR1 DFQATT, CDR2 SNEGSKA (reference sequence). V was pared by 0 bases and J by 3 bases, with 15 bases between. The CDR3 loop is CSARDFQGMNYNEQFF. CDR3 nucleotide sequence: TGCAGTGCTAGAGATTTTCAGGGGATGAACTACAATGAGCAGTTCTTC.

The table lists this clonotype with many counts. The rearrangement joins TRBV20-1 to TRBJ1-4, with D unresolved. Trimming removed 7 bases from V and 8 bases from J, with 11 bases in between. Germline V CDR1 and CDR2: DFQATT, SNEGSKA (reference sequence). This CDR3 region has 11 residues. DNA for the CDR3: TGCAGTGTTAAAGGAGGGGAAAAACTGTTTTTT. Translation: CSVKGGEKLFF.

CDR3 loop: CASSLFGQSMNTEAFF. The CDR3 DNA reads TGTGCCAGCAGTTTATTTGGACAAAGCATGAACACTGAAGCTTTCTTT. This chain joins TRBV28 and TRBJ1-1; D is perhaps TRBD1 (5 bases). The germline CDR1 and CDR2 sequences are MDHEN and SYDVKM. V shed 1 base and J shed 0 bases, with 12 bases lying between them. This CDR3 contains 16 residues.

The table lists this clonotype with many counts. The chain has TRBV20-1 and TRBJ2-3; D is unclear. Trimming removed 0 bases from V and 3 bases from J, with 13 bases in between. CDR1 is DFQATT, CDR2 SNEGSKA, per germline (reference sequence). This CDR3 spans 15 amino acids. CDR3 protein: CSARDARNDTDTQYF. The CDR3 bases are TGCAGTGCTAGAGATGCTAGGAATGATACAGATACGCAGTATTTT.

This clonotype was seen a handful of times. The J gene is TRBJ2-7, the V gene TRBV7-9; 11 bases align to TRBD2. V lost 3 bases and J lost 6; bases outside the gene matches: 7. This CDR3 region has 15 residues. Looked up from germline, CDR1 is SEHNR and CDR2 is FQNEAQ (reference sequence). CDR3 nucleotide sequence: TGTGCCAGCAGCTTCCAACTAGCGGGAGCTGGCGAGCAGTACTTC. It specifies CASSFQLAGAGEQYF.

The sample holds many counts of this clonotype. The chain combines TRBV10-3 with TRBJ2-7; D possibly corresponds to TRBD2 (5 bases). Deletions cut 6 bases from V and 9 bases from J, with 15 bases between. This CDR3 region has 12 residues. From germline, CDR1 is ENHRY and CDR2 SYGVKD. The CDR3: CAIRATEGPQYF. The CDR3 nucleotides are TGTGCCATCAGAGCGACTGAGGGCCCGCAGTACTTC.

The CDR3 is CASSSRTGDYEQYF. CDR3 DNA sequence: TGCGCCAGCAGCTCACGGACAGGGGACTACGAGCAGTACTTC. This sequence joins TRBV5-1 and TRBJ2-7; 9 bases are shared with TRBD1. Losses at the gene ends were 3 bases for V and 3 bases for J; bases not matched to a gene: 4. Per the germline V gene, CDR1 is SGHRS and CDR2 is YFSETQ. The CDR3 has 14 residues. Complete variable domain (other parts from reference TRBV5-1 and TRBJ2-7): KAGVTQTPRYLIKTRGQQVTLSCSPISGHRSVSWYQQTPGQGLQFLFEYFSETQRNKGNFPGRFSGRQFSNSRSEMNVSTLELGDSALYLCASSSRTGDYEQYFGPGTRLTVT.

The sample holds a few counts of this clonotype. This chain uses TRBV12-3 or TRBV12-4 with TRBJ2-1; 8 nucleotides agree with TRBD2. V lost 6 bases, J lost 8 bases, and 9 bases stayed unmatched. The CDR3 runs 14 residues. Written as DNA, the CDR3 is TGTGCCAGCAGGTATAGCGGGACTCTCGATGAGCAGTTCTTC. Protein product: CASRYSGTLDEQFF.

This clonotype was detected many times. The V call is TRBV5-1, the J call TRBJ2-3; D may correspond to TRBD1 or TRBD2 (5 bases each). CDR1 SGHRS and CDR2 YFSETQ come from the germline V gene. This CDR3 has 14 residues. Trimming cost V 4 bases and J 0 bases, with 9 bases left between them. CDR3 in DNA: TGCGCCAGCAGCCGAGGGGACAGCACAGATACGCAGTATTTT. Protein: CASSRGDSTDTQYF.

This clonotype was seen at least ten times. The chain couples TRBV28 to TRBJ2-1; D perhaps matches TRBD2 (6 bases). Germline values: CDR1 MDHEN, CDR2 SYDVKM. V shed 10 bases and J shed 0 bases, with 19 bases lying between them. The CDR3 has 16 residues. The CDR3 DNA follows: TGTGCCACCTTGGGTTTTAGCGGAAGCTCCTACAATGAGCAGTTCTTC. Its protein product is CATLGFSGSSYNEQFF.

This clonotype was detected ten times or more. The CDR3 protein is CASTPRTSFNEQFF. Here the CDR3 DNA reads TGTGCCAGCACTCCGAGGACTAGCTTCAATGAGCAGTTCTTC. J is TRBJ2-1 and V is TRBV10-3, with 8 bases lining up with TRBD2. The CDR3 consists of 14 residues. In germline, CDR1 is ENHRY, CDR2 SYGVKD. After removal of 10 bases from V and 6 bases from J, the junction contained 11 bases not matched to a gene.

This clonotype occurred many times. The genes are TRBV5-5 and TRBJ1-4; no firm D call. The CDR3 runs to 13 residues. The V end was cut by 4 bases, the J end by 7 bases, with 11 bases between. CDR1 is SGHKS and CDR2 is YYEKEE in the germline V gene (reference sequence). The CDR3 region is CASSLDPIEKLFF. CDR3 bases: TGTGCCAGCAGCCTAGACCCCATTGAAAAACTGTTTTTT.

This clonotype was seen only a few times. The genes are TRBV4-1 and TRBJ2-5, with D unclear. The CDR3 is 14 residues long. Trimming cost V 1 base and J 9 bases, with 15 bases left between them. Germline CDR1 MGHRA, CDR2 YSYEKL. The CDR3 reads CASSQAAPAGAQYF. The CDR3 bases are TGCGCCAGCAGCCAAGCAGCGCCGGCTGGGGCCCAGTACTTC.

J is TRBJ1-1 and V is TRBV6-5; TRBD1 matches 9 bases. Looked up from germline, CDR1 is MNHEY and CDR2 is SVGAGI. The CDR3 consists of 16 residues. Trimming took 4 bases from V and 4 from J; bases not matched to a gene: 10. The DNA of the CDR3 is TGTGCCAGCAGTTCACATCCACAGGGGGCGGCCACTGAAGCTTTCTTT. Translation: CASSSHPQGAATEAFF.

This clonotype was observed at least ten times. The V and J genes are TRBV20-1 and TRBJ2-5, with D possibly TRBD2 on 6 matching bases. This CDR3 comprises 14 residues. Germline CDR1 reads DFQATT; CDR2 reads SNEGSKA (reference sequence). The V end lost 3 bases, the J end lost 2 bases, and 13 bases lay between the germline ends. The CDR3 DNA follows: TGCAGTGCTAGGGGACCGGGACTTCAAGAGACCCAGTACTTC. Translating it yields CSARGPGLQETQYF.

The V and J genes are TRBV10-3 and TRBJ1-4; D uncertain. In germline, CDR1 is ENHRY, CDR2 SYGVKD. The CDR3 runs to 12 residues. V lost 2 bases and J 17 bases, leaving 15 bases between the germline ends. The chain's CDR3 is CAISEGTDPQFF. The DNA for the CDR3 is TGTGCCATCAGTGAGGGAACCGACCCCCAATTTTTT.

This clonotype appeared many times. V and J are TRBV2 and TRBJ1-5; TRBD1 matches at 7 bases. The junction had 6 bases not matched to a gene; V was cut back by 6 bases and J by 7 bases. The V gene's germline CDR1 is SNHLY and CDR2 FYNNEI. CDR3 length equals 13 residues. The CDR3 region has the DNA TGTGCCAGCAGACTAGACAGGGAACAGCCCCAGCATTTT. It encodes CASRLDREQPQHF.